This entry concerns a single T cell receptor beta chain. The antigen it binds to is not known. No much larger clone is present one base from it, and per-base qualities are unavailable. Genomic DNA was used as template for profiling of TCR beta VDJ combinations and CDR3 sequences. TCR repertoire sequencing was run on an Illumina HiSeq 2000. The published analysis was carried out like this. TRBV/TRBJ rearrangement plots, CDR3 size and DJ length profiles, and Simpson's diversity index were used to assess repertoires. Whichever DNA sequence was most abundant in the deep sequencing data was defined as the immunodominant clone. CDR3 amino acid sequences were checked for sharing across subjects and were also compared against the VDJdb database and published repertoires. TCRdb handled the public reads itself, with Q25 trimming in fastp and clone calling in MiXCR, and kept productive beta chains. Rows are unified per CDR3 protein, each entry keeping the most common DNA and genes. What appears here as the V and J calls and clone size reflects TCRdb's work, not the paper's. A total of under 150,000 distinct CDR3 sequences appear in this sample, roughly two fifths of them only once. Clones ranked in the top ten supply more than 7% of the sample.

TCR repertoires of sorted CD4+ and CD8+ blood T cells from severe aplastic anemia patients and healthy subjects were deep-sequenced in the study. Ficoll-Paque density gradient centrifugation was used to isolate peripheral blood mononuclear cells. Before DNA was extracted, CD4+ and CD8+ T cells were sorted using either FACS or magnetic beads. This record comes from a study of CD8+CD57+ T cells in acquired aplastic anemia (dated by TCRdb to about 2018). For the wider study: On average, sorted CD4+ and CD8+ cells yielded around 3.5 ug of extracted DNA, with a range of about 0.17 to 27.4 ug. An average of about 10 million reads for CD4+ cells and approximately 11 million reads for CD8+ cells was obtained from healthy donor samples.

Broad study findings and their caveats: Patients and healthy controls showed no significant difference in CD8+ Simpson's diversity (P=0.060). Around 31 CD8+ CDR3 sequences were shared between patients and controls but appeared highly expressed in patients and within their immunodominant clones.

The germline V gene (reference sequence) provides CDR1 SSHAT and CDR2 FNYEAQ. The CDR3 starts with the cysteine, ends with the phenylalanine, and has 17 residues. This entry keeps only the CDR3 DNA: 51 bases, framed from base 1. Relative to germline, V is 6 bases shorter and J is 3 bases shorter, with 23 bases between their ends. Material for sequencing was sorted CD4+, CD8+, or CD8+CD57+ T cells (not recorded which) from PBMCs. This chain is built from TRBV7-7 and TRBJ1-1; a tentative D call is TRBD1 (5 bases match). The clonotype originates from a human donor in good health, serving as a control. CDR3 reads: CASSFRVGGSLYTEAFF. The DNA sequence is given as TGTGCCAGCAGTTTTCGGGTGGGGGGAAGTTTGTACACTGAAGCTTTCTTT.